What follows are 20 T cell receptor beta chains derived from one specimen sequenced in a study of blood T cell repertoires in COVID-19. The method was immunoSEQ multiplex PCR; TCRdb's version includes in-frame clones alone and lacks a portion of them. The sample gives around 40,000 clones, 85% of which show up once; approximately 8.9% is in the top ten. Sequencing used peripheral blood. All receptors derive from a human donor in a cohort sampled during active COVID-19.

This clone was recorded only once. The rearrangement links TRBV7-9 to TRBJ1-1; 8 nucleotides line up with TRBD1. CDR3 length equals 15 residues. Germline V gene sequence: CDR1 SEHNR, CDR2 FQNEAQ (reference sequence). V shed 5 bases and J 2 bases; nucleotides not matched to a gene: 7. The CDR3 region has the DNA TGTGCCAGCAGCCAAAGAGGACAGGGTAACACTGAAGCTTTCTTT. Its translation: CASSQRGQGNTEAFF.

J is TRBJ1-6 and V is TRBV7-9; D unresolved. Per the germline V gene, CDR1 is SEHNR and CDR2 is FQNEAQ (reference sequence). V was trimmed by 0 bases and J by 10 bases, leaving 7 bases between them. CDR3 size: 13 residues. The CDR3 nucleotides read TGTGCCAGCAGCTTAGCGGTCGGGTCACCCCTCCACTTT. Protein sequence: CASSLAVGSPLHF.

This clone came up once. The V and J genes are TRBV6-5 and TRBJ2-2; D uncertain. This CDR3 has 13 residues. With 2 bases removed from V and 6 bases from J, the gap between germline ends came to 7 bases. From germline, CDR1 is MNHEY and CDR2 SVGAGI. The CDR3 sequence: CASSYVESGELFF. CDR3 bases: TGTGCCAGCAGTTACGTTGAGTCCGGGGAGCTGTTTTTT.

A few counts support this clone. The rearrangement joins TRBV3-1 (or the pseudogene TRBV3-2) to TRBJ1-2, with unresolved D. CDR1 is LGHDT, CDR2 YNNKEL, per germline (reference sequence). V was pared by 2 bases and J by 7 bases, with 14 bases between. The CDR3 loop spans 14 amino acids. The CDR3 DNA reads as TGTGCCAGCAGCCAAAGCGAACGGCTCTCTGGCTACACCTTC. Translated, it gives CASSQSERLSGYTF.

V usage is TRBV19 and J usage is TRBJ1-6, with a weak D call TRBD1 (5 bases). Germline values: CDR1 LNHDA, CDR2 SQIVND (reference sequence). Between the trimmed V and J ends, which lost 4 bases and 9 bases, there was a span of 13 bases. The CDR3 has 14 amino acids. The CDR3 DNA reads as TGTGCCAGTAGTACGGGGGAGCCCCGTTCACCCCTCCACTTT. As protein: CASSTGEPRSPLHF. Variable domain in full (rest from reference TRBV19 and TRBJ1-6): DGGITQSPKYLFRKEGQNVTLSCEQNLNHDAMYWYRQDPGQGLRLIYYSQIVNDFQKGDIAEGYSVSREKKESFPLTVTSAQKNPTAFYLCASSTGEPRSPLHFGNGTRLTVT.

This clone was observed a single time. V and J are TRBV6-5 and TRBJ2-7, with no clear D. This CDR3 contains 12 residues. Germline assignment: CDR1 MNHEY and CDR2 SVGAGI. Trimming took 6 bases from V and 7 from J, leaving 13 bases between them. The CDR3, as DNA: TGTGCCAGCAGGGATGGGCAGGCGGAGCAGTACTTC. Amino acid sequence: CASRDGQAEQYF.

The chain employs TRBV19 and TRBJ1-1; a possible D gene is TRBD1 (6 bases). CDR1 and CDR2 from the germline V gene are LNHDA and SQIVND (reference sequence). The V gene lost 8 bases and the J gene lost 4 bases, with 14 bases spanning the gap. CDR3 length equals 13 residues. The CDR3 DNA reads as TGTGCCAGTTTGTCCGGGACACGCACTGAAGCTTTCTTT. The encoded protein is CASLSGTRTEAFF.

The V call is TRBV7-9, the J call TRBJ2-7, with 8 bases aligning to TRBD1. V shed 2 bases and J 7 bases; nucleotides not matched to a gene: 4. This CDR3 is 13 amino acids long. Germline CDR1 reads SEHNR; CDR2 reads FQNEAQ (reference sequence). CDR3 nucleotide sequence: TGTGCCAGCAGCTTACAGGGGGCTAGAGAGCAGTACTTC. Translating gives CASSLQGAREQYF.

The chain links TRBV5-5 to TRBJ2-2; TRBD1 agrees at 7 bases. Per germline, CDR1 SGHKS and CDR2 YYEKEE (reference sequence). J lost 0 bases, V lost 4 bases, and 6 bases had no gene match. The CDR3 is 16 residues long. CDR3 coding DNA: TGTGCCAGCAGCACGTGGGACAGAACGAACACCGGGGAGCTGTTTTTT. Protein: CASSTWDRTNTGELFF.

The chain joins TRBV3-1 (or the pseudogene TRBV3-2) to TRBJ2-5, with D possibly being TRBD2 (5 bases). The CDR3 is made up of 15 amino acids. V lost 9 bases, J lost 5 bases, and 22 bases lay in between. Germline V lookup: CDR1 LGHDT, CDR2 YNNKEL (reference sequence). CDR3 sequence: CASAPAGPGSETQYF. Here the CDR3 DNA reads TGTGCCAGTGCCCCGGCGGGCCCCGGATCGGAGACCCAGTACTTC.

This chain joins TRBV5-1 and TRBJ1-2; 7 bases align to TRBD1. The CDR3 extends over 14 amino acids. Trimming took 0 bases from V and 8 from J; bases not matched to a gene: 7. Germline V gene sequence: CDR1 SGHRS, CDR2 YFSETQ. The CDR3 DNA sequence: TGCGCCAGCAGCTTGGAGGAGGGGGCCGGGGGCTACACCTTC. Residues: CASSLEEGAGGYTF.

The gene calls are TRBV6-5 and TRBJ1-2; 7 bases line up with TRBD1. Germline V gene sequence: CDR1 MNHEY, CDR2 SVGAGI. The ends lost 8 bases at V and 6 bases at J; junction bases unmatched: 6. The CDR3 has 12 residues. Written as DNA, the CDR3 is TGTGCCAGCTACCTGACAGGGAATGGCTACACCTTC. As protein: CASYLTGNGYTF.

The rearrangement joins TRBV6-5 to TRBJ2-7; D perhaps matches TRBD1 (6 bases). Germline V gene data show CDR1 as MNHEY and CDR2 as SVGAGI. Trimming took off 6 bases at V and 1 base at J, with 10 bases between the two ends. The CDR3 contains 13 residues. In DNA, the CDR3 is TGTGCCAGCAGAGAGACAGGATCCTACGAGCAGTACTTC. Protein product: CASRETGSYEQYF.

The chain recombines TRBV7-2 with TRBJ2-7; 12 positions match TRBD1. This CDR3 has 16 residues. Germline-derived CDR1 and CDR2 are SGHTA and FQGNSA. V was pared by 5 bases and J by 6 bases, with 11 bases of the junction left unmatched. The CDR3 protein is CASSRLLGQGASEQYF. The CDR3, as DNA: TGTGCCAGCAGCCGTCTGTTGGGACAGGGGGCGAGCGAGCAGTACTTC.

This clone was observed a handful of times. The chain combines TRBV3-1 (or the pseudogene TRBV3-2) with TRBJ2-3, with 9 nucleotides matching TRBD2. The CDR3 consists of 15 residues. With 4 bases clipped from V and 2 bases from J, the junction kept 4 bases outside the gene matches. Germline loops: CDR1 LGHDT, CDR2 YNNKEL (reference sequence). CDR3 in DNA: TGTGCCAGCAGCCTAGCGGGGGAAAACACAGATACGCAGTATTTT. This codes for CASSLAGENTDTQYF.

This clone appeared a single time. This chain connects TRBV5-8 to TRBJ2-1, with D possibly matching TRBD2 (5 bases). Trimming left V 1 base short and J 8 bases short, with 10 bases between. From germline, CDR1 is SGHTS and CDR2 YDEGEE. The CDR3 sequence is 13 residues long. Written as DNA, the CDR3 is TGTGCCAGCAGCTTGCTCCTGAGGGATGAGCAGTTCTTC. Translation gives CASSLLLRDEQFF.

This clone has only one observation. DNA for the CDR3: TGTGCCAGTATGGCACGGCCCACTAGCAACTATGAGCAGTTCTTC. Encoded protein: CASMARPTSNYEQFF. The chain links TRBV19 to TRBJ2-1, with D possibly TRBD2 on 6 matching bases. Germline-derived CDR1 and CDR2 are LNHDA and SQIVND (reference sequence). V was clipped by 7 bases and J by 8 bases, with 21 bases between them. The CDR3 is 15 amino acids.

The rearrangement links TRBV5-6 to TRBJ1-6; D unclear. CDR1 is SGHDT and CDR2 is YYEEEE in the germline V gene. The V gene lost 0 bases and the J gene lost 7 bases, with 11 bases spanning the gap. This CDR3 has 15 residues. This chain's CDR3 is CASSLAPRSNSPLHF. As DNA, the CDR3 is TGTGCCAGCAGCTTGGCCCCCAGGTCCAATTCACCCCTCCACTTT.

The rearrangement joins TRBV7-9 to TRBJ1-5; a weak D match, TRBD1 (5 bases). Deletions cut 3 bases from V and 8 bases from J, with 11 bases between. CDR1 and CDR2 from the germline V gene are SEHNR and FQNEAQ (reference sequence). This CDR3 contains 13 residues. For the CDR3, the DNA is TGTGCCAGCAGCTTGGTTGCGGGGGAGCCCCAGCATTTT. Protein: CASSLVAGEPQHF.

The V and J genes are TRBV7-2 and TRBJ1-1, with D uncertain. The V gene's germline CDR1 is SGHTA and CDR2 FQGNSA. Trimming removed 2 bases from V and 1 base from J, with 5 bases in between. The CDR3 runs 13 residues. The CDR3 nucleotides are TGTGCCAGCAGCTTATCCAAGAACACTGAAGCTTTCTTT. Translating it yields CASSLSKNTEAFF.